The clone carrying this T cell receptor beta chain was counted only a few times. TCRdb called the RT-PCR reads again in MiXCR, with one record for every CDR3 protein. The data show about half a million distinct CDR3 sequences, with 25% seen just once and 1.5% to 2% held by the top ten. Germline values: CDR1 MNHEY, CDR2 SVGAGI. The CDR3 spans 15 residues. The V end was cut by 0 bases, the J end by 10 bases, with 15 bases between. This record belongs to a study of response to subunit inactivated influenza vaccine. This sequence joins TRBV6-5 and TRBJ2-2; D call uncertain. The input for sequencing was CD4+ T cells sorted from PBMCs, taken more than 4 days after vaccination. The receptor was isolated from a man aged 45-65 years who received an inactivated influenza vaccine. Here the CDR3 DNA reads TGTGCCAGCAGTTACTCTCGTCACAGATCCGAGGAGCTGTTTTTT. Protein product: CASSYSRHRSEELFF.